Described below is a single TCR beta chain sequence and its context. Its antigen is as yet unknown. The data were taken from a study of cytomegalovirus exposure and HLA in healthy donors. Study findings and constraints: Within a later analysis, the majority of CMV-associated TCR beta chains appeared HLA-restricted.

Amplification used 60 Vbeta primers and 13 Jbeta primers. Sequenced by immunoSEQ multiplex PCR; TCRdb stores in-frame clones only, minus some. The repertoire consists of 150,000 to 200,000 clones, with about four fifths occurring once and the leading ten covering less than 6%. The germline gives CDR1 SGHRS, CDR2 YFSETQ. Trimming shortened V by 4 bases and J by 5 bases, and 13 bases separated the two germline ends. The CDR3 length is 15 residues. Source material: PBMCs. V usage is TRBV5-1 and J usage is TRBJ1-6, with TRBD1 as a possible D gene (6 bases). The receptor was isolated from a woman under 40 in good health and CMV-seropositive. The CDR3 coding sequence is TGCGCCAGCAGCGAACGGACAGATAATAATTCACCCCTCCACTTT. Protein: CASSERTDNNSPLHF. Based on the CDR3 plus reference TRBV5-1 and TRBJ1-6, the full variable domain is KAGVTQTPRYLIKTRGQQVTLSCSPISGHRSVSWYQQTPGQGLQFLFEYFSETQRNKGNFPGRFSGRQFSNSRSEMNVSTLELGDSALYLCASSERTDNNSPLHFGNGTRLTVT.